This T cell receptor beta chain was identified during a study of CD4 T cells in relation to SARS-CoV-2 and coronaviruses. Study in general: After less than 11 days of antigen culture, PBMC TCR beta CDR3s were sequenced. Patient ages ranged from roughly 20 to 80, median 38.

CEF-cultured naive and memory CD4+ T cell DNA got survey-level sequencing. Some clones are missing from TCRdb's copy, which holds only in-frame ones; the method was immunoSEQ multiplex PCR. The table has about 39,000 clones, about 80% seen once. Study conclusions and caveats: Crossreactive clones expanded significantly less to SARS-CoV-2 than monoreactive clones.

Comment on this clone: Antigen specificity is unknown.

Germline loops: CDR1 SGHTA, CDR2 FQGNSA. Trimming took off 2 bases at V and 3 bases at J, with 14 bases between the two ends. The CDR3 consists of 15 residues. The chain uses TRBV7-2 and TRBJ2-7; tentatively, D is TRBD1 (7 bases). The sequence derives from an adult with COVID-19. Source material: naive CD4+ T cells from PBMCs, cultured in vitro. Subset reported: naive CD4+ T cells isolated by negative enrichment. The CDR3 loop reads CASSLYAGQIYEQYF. The CDR3 DNA follows: TGTGCCAGCAGCTTATACGCGGGACAGATCTACGAGCAGTACTTC.